Given below is one T cell receptor (beta chain) in context. The sample belongs to a study of T-cell reconstitution after alpha-beta-depleted transplantation in children. Unique molecular identifiers tagged the TCRbeta library. Using its own MiXCR run on the PCR reads, TCRdb lists one record per CDR3 protein. The data hold about 600,000 distinct CDR3 sequences, with 10% observed a single time. J lost 5 bases, V lost 1 base, and 14 bases had no gene match. This CDR3 has 16 amino acids. Germline CDR1 reads DFQATT; CDR2 reads SNEGSKA (reference sequence). The origin of this receptor is a human donor who donated a stem cell graft to a child with acute myeloid leukemia. The material sequenced was PBMCs from the stem cell graft donor, taken from the stem cell graft. The gene calls are TRBV20-1 and TRBJ2-7; 7 positions agree with TRBD2. The CDR3, as DNA: TGCAGTGCTAGAGCGTATTGGGGGGGGATCCTTGACGAGCAGTACTTC. This encodes CSARAYWGGILDEQYF.